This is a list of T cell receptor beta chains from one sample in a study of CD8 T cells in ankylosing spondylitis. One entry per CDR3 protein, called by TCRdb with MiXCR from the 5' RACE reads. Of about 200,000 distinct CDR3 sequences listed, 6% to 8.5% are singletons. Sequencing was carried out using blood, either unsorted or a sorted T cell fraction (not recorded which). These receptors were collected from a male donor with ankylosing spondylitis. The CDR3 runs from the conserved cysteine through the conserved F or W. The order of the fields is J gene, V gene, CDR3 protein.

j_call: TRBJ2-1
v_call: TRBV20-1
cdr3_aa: CTAGGEAYNEQFF

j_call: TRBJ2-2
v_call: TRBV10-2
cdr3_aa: CASSDSGIGTGELFF

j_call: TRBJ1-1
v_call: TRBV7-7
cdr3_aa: CASSLSSGSEAFF

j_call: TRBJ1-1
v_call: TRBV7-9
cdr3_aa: CASSGRPGQPNTEAFF

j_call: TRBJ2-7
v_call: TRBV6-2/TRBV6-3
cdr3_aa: CASSPQGTAYEQYF

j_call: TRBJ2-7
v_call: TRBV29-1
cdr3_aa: CSAGQVPYEQYF

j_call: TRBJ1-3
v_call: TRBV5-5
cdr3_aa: CASSPLRSGNTIYF

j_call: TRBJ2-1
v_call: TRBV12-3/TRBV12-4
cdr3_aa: CASSVGGSEGEQFF

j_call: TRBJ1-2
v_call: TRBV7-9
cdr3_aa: CASNPQSTGDGYTF

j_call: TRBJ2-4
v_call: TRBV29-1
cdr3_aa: CSVRDNWAAKNIQYF

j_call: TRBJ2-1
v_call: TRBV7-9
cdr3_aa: CASSPPGLAISYNEQFF

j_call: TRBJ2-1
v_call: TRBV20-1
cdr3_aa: CSARFQGYNEQFF

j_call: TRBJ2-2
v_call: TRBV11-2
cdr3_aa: CASSSRDRALSNTGELFF

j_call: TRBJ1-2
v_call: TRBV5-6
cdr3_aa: CASSLETSLYGYTF

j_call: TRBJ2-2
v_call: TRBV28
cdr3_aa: CASRVIGTGELFF

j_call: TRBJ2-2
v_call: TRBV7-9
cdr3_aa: CASSLVLITGELFF

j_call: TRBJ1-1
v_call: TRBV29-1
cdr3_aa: CSVRPGQKNTEAFF

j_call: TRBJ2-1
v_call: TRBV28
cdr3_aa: CASTRDRTIYNEQFF

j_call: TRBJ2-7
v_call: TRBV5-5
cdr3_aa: CASSLDGGYEQYF

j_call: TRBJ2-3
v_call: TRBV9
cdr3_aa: CASSSATGDTDTQYF

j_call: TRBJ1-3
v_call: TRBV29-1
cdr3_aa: CSAVFLTRSGNTIYF

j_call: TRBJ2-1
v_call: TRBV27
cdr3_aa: CASRPGLAGPNEQFF

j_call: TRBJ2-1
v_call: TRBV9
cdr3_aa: CASSVGDWSYNEQFF

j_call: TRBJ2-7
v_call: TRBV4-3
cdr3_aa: CASSQERSSTYEQYF

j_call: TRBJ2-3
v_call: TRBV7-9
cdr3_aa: CASSLGVLGTDTQYF

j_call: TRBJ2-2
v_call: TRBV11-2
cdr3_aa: CASSSGYTGELFF

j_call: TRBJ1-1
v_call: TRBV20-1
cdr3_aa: CSAMDRVEATEAFF

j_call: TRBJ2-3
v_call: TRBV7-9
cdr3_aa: CASSLVALAGVEDTQYF

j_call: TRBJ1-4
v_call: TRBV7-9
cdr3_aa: CASKPRDSNEKLFF

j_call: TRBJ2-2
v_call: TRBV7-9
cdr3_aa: CASSLSSGDHTGELFF

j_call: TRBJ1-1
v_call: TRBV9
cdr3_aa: CASSALTVGLGEAFF

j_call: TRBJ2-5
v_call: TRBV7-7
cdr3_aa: CASSLQLTSQETQYF

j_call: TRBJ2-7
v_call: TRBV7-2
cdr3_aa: CASTSGLAVYEQYF

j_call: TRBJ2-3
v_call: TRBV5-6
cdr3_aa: CASSSITDTQYF

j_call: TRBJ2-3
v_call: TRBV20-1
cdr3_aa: CSAELYSSTDTQYF

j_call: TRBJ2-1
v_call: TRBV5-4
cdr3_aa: CASSWNLRDFYPNEQFF

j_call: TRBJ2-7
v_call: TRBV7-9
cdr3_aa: CASSPGTGGSSSYEQYF

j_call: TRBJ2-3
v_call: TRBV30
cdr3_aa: CAWSVLLGSSTDTQYF

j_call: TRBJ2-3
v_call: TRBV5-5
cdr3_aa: CASSVPTGFRTDTQYF

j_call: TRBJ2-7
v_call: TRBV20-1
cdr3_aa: CSASPRDDSYEQYF

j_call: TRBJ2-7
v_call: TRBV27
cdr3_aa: CASTQGGGTYEQYF

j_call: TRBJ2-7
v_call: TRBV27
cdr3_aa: CASSAGVGRPYEQYF